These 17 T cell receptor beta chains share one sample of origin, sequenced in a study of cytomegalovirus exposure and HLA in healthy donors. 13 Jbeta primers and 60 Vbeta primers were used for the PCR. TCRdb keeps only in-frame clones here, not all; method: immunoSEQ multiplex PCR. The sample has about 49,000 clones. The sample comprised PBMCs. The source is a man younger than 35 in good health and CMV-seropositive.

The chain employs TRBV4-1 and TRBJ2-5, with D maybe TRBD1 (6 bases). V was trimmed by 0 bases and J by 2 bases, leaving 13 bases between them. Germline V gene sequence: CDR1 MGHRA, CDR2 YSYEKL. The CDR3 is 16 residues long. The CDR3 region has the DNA TGCGCCAGCAGCCAAGATACGGGACACGGTCAAGAGACCCAGTACTTC. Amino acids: CASSQDTGHGQETQYF.

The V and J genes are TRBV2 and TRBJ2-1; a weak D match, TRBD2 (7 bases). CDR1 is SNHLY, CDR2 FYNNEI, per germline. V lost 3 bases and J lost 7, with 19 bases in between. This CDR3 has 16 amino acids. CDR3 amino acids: CASSDGAGARGNEQFF. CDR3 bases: TGTGCCAGCAGTGACGGGGCGGGAGCCAGGGGTAATGAGCAGTTCTTC.

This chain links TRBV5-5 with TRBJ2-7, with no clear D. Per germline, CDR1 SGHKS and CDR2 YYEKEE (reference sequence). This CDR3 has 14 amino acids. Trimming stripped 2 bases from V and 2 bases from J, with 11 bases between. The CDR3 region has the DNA TGTGCCAGCAGCTTATTTAGAGTTACCTACGAGCAGTACTTC. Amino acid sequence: CASSLFRVTYEQYF.

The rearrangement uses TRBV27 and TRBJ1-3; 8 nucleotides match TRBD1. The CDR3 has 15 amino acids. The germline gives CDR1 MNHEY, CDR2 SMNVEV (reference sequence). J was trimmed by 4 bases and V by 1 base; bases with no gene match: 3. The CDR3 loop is CASSLLQGVGNTIYF. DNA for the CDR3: TGTGCCAGCAGTTTATTACAGGGGGTAGGAAACACCATATATTTT.

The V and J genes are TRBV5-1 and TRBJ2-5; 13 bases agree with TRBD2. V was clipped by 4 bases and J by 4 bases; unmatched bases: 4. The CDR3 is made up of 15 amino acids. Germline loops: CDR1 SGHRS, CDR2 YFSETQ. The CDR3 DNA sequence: TGCGCCAGCAGCCCCGGACTAGCGGGAGCAGAGACCCAGTACTTC. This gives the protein CASSPGLAGAETQYF. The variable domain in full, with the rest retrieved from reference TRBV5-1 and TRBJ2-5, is KAGVTQTPRYLIKTRGQQVTLSCSPISGHRSVSWYQQTPGQGLQFLFEYFSETQRNKGNFPGRFSGRQFSNSRSEMNVSTLELGDSALYLCASSPGLAGAETQYFGPGTRLLVL.

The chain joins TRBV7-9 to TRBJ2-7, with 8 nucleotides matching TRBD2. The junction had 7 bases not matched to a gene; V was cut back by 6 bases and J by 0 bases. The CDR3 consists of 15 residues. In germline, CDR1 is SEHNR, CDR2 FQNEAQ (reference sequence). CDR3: CASSIVLAASYEQYF. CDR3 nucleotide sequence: TGTGCCAGCAGTATCGTACTAGCGGCCTCCTACGAGCAGTACTTC. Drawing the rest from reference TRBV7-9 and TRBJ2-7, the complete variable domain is DTGVSQNPRHKITKRGQNVTFRCDPISEHNRLYWYRQTLGQGPEFLTYFQNEAQLEKSRLLSDRFSAERPKGSFSTLEIQRTEQGDSAMYLCASSIVLAASYEQYFGPGTRLTVT.

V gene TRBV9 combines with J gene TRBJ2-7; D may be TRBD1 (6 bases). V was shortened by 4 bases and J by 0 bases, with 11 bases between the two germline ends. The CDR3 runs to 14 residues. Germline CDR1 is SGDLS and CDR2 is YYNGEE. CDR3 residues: CASSLDRSSYEQYF. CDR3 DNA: TGTGCCAGCAGCTTAGACAGGAGCTCCTACGAGCAGTACTTC.

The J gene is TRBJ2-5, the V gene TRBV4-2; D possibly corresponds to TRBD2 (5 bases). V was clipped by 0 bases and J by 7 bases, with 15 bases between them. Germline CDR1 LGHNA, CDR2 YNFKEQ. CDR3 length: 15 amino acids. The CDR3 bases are TGTGCCAGCAGCCAAGATCTTTCGGGGTCGGGGACCCAGTACTTC. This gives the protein CASSQDLSGSGTQYF.

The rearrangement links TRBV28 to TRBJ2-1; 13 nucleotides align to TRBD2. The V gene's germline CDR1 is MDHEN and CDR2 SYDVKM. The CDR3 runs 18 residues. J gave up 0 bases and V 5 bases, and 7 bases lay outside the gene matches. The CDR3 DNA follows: TGTGCCAGCAGTGACCGACTAGCGGGAGGTCCCTCCTACAATGAGCAGTTCTTC. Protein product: CASSDRLAGGPSYNEQFF.

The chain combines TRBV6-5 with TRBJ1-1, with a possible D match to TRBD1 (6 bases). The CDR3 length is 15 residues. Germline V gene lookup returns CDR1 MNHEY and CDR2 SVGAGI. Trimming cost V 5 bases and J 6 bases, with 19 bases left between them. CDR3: CASSALAGAGAEAFF. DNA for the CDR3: TGTGCCAGCAGTGCCCTCGCGGGGGCGGGAGCTGAAGCTTTCTTT.

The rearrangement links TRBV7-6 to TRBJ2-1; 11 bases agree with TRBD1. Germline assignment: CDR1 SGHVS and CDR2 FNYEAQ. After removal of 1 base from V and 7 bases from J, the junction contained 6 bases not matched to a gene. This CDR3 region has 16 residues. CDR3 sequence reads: CASSLGGTGGWNEQFF. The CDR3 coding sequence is TGTGCCAGCAGCTTAGGCGGGACAGGGGGTTGGAATGAGCAGTTCTTC.

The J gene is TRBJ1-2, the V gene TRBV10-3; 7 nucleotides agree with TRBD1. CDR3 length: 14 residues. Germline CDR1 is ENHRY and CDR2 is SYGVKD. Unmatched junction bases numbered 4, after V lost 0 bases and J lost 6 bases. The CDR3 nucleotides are TGTGCCATCAGTGAGTCTGGGCAGGGGGATGGCTACACCTTC. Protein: CAISESGQGDGYTF.

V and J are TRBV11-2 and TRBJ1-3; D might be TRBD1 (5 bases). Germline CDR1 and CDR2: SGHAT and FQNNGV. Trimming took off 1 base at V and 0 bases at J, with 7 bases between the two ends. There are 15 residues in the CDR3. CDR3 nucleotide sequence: TGTGCCAGCAGCTTAGGACAGATCTCTGGAAACACCATATATTTT. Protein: CASSLGQISGNTIYF. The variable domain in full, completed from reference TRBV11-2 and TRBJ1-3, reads EAGVAQSPRYKIIEKRQSVAFWCNPISGHATLYWYQQILGQGPKLLIQFQNNGVVDDSQLPKDRFSAERLKGVDSTLKIQPAKLEDSAVYLCASSLGQISGNTIYFGEGSWLTVV.

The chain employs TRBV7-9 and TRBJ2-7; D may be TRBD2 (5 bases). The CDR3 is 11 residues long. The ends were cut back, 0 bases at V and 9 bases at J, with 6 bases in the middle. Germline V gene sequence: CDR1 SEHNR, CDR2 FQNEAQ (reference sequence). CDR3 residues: CASSLAAGQYF. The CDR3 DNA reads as TGTGCCAGCAGCTTAGCGGCGGGGCAGTACTTC.

CDR3 in amino acids: CASSPQDSNQPQHF. The CDR3 coding sequence is TGTGCCAGCAGCCCACAGGATAGCAATCAGCCCCAGCATTTT. The rearrangement joins TRBV7-9 to TRBJ1-5, with D possibly being TRBD1 (5 bases). Looked up from germline, CDR1 is SEHNR and CDR2 is FQNEAQ (reference sequence). V shed 5 bases and J shed 0 bases, with 8 bases lying between them. The CDR3 loop spans 14 amino acids.

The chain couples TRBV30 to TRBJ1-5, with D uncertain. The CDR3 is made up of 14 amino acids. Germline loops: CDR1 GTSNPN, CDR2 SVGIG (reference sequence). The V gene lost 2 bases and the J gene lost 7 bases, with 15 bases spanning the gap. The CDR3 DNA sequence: TGTGCCTGGAGTTACGGGGTATCGGAACAGCCCCAGCATTTT. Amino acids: CAWSYGVSEQPQHF.

The CDR3 DNA reads as TGCGCCAGCAGTGGAAGGGACAGGTCTTCTAATTCACCCCTCCACTTT. Amino acids: CASSGRDRSSNSPLHF. The chain links TRBV10-2 to TRBJ1-6, with TRBD1 identical over 8 bases. The ends lost 4 bases at V and 6 bases at J; junction bases unmatched: 8. The CDR3 totals 16 residues. Looked up from germline, CDR1 is WSHSY and CDR2 is SAAADI.